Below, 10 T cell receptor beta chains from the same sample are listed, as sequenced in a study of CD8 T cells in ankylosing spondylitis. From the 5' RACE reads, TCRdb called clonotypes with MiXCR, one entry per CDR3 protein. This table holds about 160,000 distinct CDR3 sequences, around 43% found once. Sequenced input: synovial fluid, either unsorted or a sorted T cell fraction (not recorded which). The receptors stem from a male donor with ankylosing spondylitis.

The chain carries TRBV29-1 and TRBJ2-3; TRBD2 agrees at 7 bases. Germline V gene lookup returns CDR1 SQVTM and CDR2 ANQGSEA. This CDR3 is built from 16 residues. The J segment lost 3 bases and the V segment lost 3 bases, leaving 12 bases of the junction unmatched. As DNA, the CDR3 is TGCAGCGTTGACGGTCGGGGCGGGAGCTCGACAGATACGCAGTATTTT. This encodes CSVDGRGGSSTDTQYF.

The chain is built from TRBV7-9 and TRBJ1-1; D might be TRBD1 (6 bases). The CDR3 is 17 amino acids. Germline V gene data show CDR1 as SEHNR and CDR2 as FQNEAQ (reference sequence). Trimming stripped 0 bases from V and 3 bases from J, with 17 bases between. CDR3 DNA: TGTGCCAGCAGCTTAGCCAGGGGAGCGGGTGAGGACACTGAAGCTTTCTTT. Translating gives CASSLARGAGEDTEAFF. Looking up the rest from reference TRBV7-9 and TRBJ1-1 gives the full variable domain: DTGVSQNPRHKITKRGQNVTFRCDPISEHNRLYWYRQTLGQGPEFLTYFQNEAQLEKSRLLSDRFSAERPKGSFSTLEIQRTEQGDSAMYLCASSLARGAGEDTEAFFGQGTRLTVV.

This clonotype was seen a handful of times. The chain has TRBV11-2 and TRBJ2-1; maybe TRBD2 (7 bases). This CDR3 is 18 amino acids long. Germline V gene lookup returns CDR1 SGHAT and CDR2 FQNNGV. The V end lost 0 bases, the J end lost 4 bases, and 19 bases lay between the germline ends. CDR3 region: CASSLELPRGGEYNEQFF. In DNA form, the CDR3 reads TGTGCCAGCAGCTTAGAATTACCGAGGGGGGGGGAGTACAATGAGCAGTTCTTC.

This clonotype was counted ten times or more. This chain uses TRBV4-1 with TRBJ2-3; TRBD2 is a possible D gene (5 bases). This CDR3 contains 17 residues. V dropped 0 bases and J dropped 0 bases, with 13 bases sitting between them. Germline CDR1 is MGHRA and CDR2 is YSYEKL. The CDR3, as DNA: TGCGCCAGCAGCCAAGAGATCGGGGAAGGGAGCACAGATACGCAGTATTTT. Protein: CASSQEIGEGSTDTQYF.

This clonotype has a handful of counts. CDR3 sequence (DNA): TGTGCCAGCAGCCAAGACCCTAGACAGGGTTCGGCTTTCTTT. This translates into CASSQDPRQGSAFF. The rearrangement joins TRBV4-2 to TRBJ1-1; TRBD1 agrees at 7 bases. Germline lookup yields CDR1 LGHNA and CDR2 YNFKEQ. After removal of 0 bases from V and 11 bases from J, the junction contained 9 bases not matched to a gene. This CDR3 contains 14 residues.

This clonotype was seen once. The DNA for the CDR3 is TGCGCCAGCAGCGTAACCGGGACAGGGAACGGCTACGAGCAGTACTTC. This sequence encodes CASSVTGTGNGYEQYF. V gene TRBV5-1 combines with J gene TRBJ2-7, with TRBD1 matching 9 bases. This CDR3 region has 16 residues. J lost 3 bases, V lost 4 bases, and 11 bases had no gene match. Germline V gene sequence: CDR1 SGHRS, CDR2 YFSETQ. The whole variable domain, remainder taken from reference TRBV5-1 and TRBJ2-7, is KAGVTQTPRYLIKTRGQQVTLSCSPISGHRSVSWYQQTPGQGLQFLFEYFSETQRNKGNFPGRFSGRQFSNSRSEMNVSTLELGDSALYLCASSVTGTGNGYEQYFGPGTRLTVT.

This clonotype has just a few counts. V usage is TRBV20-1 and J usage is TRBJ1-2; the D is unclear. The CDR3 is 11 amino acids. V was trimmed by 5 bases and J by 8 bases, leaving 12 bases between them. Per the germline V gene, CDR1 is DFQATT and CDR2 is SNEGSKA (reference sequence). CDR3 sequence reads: CSAPRVGGYTF. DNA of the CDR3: TGCAGTGCTCCTAGGGTGGGCGGCTACACCTTC.

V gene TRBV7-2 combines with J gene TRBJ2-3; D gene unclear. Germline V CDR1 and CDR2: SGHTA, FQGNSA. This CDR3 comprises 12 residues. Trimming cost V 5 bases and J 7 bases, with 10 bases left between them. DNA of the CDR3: TGTGCCAGCAGCCCCAATGGAAATACGCAGTATTTT. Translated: CASSPNGNTQYF.

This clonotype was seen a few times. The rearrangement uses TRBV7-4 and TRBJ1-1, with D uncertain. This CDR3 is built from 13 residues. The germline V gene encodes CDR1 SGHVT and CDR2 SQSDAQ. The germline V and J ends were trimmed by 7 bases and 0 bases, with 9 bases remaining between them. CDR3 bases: TGTGCCAGCATCGTCGGGTTGAACACTGAAGCTTTCTTT. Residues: CASIVGLNTEAFF.

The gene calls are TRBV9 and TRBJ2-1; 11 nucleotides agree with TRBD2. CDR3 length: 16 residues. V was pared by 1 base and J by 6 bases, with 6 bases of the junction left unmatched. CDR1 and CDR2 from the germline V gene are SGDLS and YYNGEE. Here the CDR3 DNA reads TGTGCCAGCAGCGTATCGGCTAGCGGGAGGCCCAATGAGCAGTTCTTC. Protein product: CASSVSASGRPNEQFF.